One sample yielded the 17 T cell receptor beta chains listed below, sequenced in a study of CD8+ T cells in alopecia areata. Following RNA extraction, reverse transcription yielded cDNA that acted as the sequencing template. Clones were read by immunoSEQ multiplex PCR, and TCRdb kept only the in-frame ones, dropping some. The sample yields 50,000 to 70,000 clones, around 44% seen once. The sample comprised NKG2D-low CD8+ T cells sorted from blood. Receptors originate from a human donor with alopecia areata.

This clone was counted a few times. Relative to the germline gene, one junction end is altered; a read error may explain this. The V call is TRBV7-9, the J call TRBJ2-1, with 14 bases matching TRBD2. This CDR3 has 16 residues. Germline assignment: CDR1 SEHNR and CDR2 FQNEAQ (reference sequence). CDR3: CASSLTGTSGGPDQVF. In DNA, the CDR3 is TGTGCCAGCAGCTTAACGGGGACTAGCGGGGGCCCAGACCAGGTCTTC.

The chain combines TRBV7-9 with TRBJ1-2, with 8 bases fitting TRBD1. This CDR3 comprises 16 residues. The germline V gene encodes CDR1 SEHNR and CDR2 FQNEAQ (reference sequence). Germline trimming cut 5 bases from V and 0 bases from J; bases unmatched to any gene: 8. This chain's CDR3 is CASSDWEGQANYGYTF. The DNA for the CDR3 is TGTGCCAGCAGCGATTGGGAGGGACAGGCTAACTATGGCTACACCTTC.

This chain connects TRBV29-1 to TRBJ2-1; 9 nucleotides match TRBD1. The V gene end was trimmed by 6 bases and the J gene end by 5 bases; junction bases not matched to a gene: 11. The CDR3 is made up of 15 amino acids. Looked up from germline, CDR1 is SQVTM and CDR2 is ANQGSEA. Here the CDR3 reads CSVLGDRVRDNEQFF. CDR3 coding DNA: TGCAGCGTCCTTGGGGACAGGGTTAGGGACAATGAGCAGTTCTTC.

The DNA of the CDR3 is TGTGCCAGCAGTGGAACAGGGAGGAATGAAAAACTGTTTTTT. Its protein is CASSGTGRNEKLFF. The chain couples TRBV25-1 to TRBJ1-4, with TRBD1 as a possible D gene (6 bases). V was pared by 4 bases and J by 5 bases, with 11 bases between. The CDR3 contains 14 residues. Germline values: CDR1 MGHDK, CDR2 SYGVNS.

This clone was detected a few times. The CDR3 region is CASSQTRDEQFF. Here the CDR3 DNA reads TGTGCCAGCAGTCAAACCAGGGATGAGCAGTTCTTC. The chain links TRBV27 to TRBJ2-1; weak D call: TRBD1 (5 bases). This CDR3 region has 12 residues. The ends were cut back, 5 bases at V and 8 bases at J, with 10 bases in the middle. Germline V CDR1 and CDR2: MNHEY, SMNVEV (reference sequence).

The count of this clone is one. This rearrangement joins TRBV2 to TRBJ2-1; no clear D. V was clipped by 6 bases and J by 6 bases, with 3 bases between them. The CDR3 totals 10 residues. CDR1 and CDR2 from the germline V gene are SNHLY and FYNNEI. The CDR3 here is CASRGNEQFF. CDR3 DNA sequence: TGTGCCAGCAGGGGCAATGAGCAGTTCTTC. Variable domain in full (rest from reference TRBV2 and TRBJ2-1): EPEVTQTPSHQVTQMGQEVILRCVPISNHLYFYWYRQILGQKVEFLVSFYNNEISEKSEIFDDQFSVERPDGSNFTLKIRSTKLEDSAMYFCASRGNEQFFGPGTRLTVL.

CDR3 region: CASSAVGPDTQYF. The CDR3 nucleotides read TGTGCCAGCAGCGCCGTGGGCCCAGATACGCAGTATTTT. This chain connects TRBV11-2 to TRBJ2-3, with unresolved D. From germline, CDR1 is SGHAT and CDR2 FQNNGV. The V gene lost 5 bases and the J gene lost 4 bases, with 10 bases spanning the gap. The CDR3 covers 13 residues.

The chain joins TRBV27 to TRBJ2-7, with TRBD1 as a possible D gene (5 bases). The CDR3 contains 13 residues. The germline gives CDR1 MNHEY, CDR2 SMNVEV (reference sequence). The V end lost 3 bases, the J end lost 7 bases, and 13 bases lay between the germline ends. CDR3 DNA: TGTGCCAGCAGTTTTGCGTCAGGGTTAGAGCAGTACTTC. Its translation is CASSFASGLEQYF.

A few counts support this clone. V and J are TRBV5-1 and TRBJ2-1, with 11 bases matching TRBD2. The CDR3 extends over 17 amino acids. V gave up 2 bases and J gave up 3 bases; unmatched junction bases: 7. Germline lookup yields CDR1 SGHRS and CDR2 YFSETQ. The CDR3 region is CASSFSGGAGRYNEQFF. The CDR3 bases are TGCGCCAGCAGCTTTAGCGGGGGGGCCGGGCGCTACAATGAGCAGTTCTTC. Looking up the rest from reference TRBV5-1 and TRBJ2-1 gives the full variable domain: KAGVTQTPRYLIKTRGQQVTLSCSPISGHRSVSWYQQTPGQGLQFLFEYFSETQRNKGNFPGRFSGRQFSNSRSEMNVSTLELGDSALYLCASSFSGGAGRYNEQFFGPGTRLTVL.

The gene calls are TRBV6-6 and TRBJ1-2; the D is unclear. The germline gives CDR1 MNHNY, CDR2 SVGAGI (reference sequence). V gave up 3 bases and J gave up 2 bases, with 7 bases separating them. The CDR3 sequence is 13 residues long. The CDR3 DNA reads as TGTGCCAGCAGTTATGACACAAACTATGGCTACACCTTC. Its translation is CASSYDTNYGYTF.

The chain recombines TRBV7-9 with TRBJ2-2; 9 bases are a match to TRBD2. Germline loops: CDR1 SEHNR, CDR2 FQNEAQ (reference sequence). Trimming removed 3 bases from V and 4 bases from J; junction bases left unmatched: 3. CDR3 size: 15 residues. The CDR3 DNA reads as TGTGCCAGCAGCTTGCTAGCGGGGAGCACCGGGGAGCTGTTTTTT. Amino acid sequence: CASSLLAGSTGELFF. Full variable domain (rest looked up from reference TRBV7-9 and TRBJ2-2): DTGVSQNPRHKITKRGQNVTFRCDPISEHNRLYWYRQTLGQGPEFLTYFQNEAQLEKSRLLSDRFSAERPKGSFSTLEIQRTEQGDSAMYLCASSLLAGSTGELFFGEGSRLTVL.

This chain links TRBV9 with TRBJ2-7, with 8 bases matching TRBD1. With 0 bases clipped from V and 3 bases from J, the junction kept 2 bases outside the gene matches. CDR1 is SGDLS and CDR2 is YYNGEE in the germline V gene. The CDR3 sequence is 14 residues long. CDR3 loop: CASSVGDRGYEQYF. The CDR3 DNA sequence: TGTGCCAGCAGCGTAGGTGACAGGGGCTACGAGCAGTACTTC.

This chain connects TRBV9 to TRBJ2-7, with D hard to call. Germline V gene data show CDR1 as SGDLS and CDR2 as YYNGEE. The CDR3 length is 14 residues. Trimming took 0 bases from V and 2 from J, leaving 9 bases between them. CDR3 in amino acids: CASSVDGSPYEQYF. The DNA for the CDR3 is TGTGCCAGCAGCGTAGACGGTAGTCCCTACGAGCAGTACTTC.

The J gene is TRBJ2-7, the V gene TRBV27; D unclear. Germline V gene data show CDR1 as MNHEY and CDR2 as SMNVEV (reference sequence). The CDR3 is 15 amino acids. The V end lost 7 bases, the J end lost 0 bases, and 16 bases lay between the germline ends. The CDR3 coding sequence is TGTGCCAGCACCCCCGACGGTCCTAGCTCCTACGAGCAGTACTTC. Translation gives CASTPDGPSSYEQYF.

CDR3 nucleotide sequence: TGTGCCAGCAGTCCCCTCGGTGGGAGCGGTATGACCCAGTACTTC. This sequence encodes CASSPLGGSGMTQYF. The gene calls are TRBV28 and TRBJ2-5; weak D call: TRBD2 (5 bases). The germline gives CDR1 MDHEN, CDR2 SYDVKM. The CDR3 has 15 amino acids. V shed 5 bases and J shed 7 bases, with 20 bases lying between them.

CDR3 in DNA: TGCGCCAGCACCGGACTAGTGTACAATGAGCAGTTCTTC. Its translation: CASTGLVYNEQFF. This chain joins TRBV5-1 and TRBJ2-1; 7 bases fit TRBD2. Per germline, CDR1 SGHRS and CDR2 YFSETQ. After removal of 6 bases from V and 4 bases from J, the junction contained 4 bases not matched to a gene. The CDR3 is made up of 13 amino acids.

The V and J genes are TRBV4-2 and TRBJ2-2, with 7 bases lining up with TRBD1. Per germline, CDR1 LGHNA and CDR2 YNFKEQ. The length of the CDR3 is 15 residues. V shed 0 bases, J shed 6 bases, and the junction held 4 bases outside the gene matches. The DNA for the CDR3 is TGTGCCAGCAGCCAAGATGACAGGGTATCCGGGGAGCTGTTTTTT. It specifies CASSQDDRVSGELFF.